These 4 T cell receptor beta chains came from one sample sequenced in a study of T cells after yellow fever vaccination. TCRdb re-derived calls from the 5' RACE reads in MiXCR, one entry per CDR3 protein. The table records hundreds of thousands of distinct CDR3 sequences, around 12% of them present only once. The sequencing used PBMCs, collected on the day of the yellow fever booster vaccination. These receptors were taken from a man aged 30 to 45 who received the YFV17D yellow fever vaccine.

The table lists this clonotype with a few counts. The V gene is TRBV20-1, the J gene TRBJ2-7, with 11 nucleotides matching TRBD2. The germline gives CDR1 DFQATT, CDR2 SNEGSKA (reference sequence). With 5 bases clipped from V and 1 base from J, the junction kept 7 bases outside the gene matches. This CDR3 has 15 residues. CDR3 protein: CSAYSGTSGSYEQYF. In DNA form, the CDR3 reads TGCAGTGCTTATTCGGGGACTAGCGGTTCCTACGAGCAGTACTTC.

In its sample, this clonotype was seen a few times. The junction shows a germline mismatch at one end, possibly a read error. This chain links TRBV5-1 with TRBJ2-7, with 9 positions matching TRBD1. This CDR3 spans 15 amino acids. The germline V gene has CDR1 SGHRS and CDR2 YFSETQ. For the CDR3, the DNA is TGTGCCAGCAGCTTGGAGGGACAGGGACCGTACGAGCAGTACTTC. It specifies CASSLEGQGPYEQYF.

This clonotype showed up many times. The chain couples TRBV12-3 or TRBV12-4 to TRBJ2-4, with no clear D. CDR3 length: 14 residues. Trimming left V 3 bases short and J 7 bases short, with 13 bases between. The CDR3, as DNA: TGTGCCAGCAGTTTGTCACACCCCGGCAACATTCAGTACTTC. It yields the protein CASSLSHPGNIQYF.

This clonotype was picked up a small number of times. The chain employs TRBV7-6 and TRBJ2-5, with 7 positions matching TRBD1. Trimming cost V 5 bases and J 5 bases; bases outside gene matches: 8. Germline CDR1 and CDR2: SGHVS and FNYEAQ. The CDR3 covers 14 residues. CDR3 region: CASSLDRVAETQYF. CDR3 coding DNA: TGTGCCAGCAGCCTTGACAGGGTGGCTGAGACCCAGTACTTC.